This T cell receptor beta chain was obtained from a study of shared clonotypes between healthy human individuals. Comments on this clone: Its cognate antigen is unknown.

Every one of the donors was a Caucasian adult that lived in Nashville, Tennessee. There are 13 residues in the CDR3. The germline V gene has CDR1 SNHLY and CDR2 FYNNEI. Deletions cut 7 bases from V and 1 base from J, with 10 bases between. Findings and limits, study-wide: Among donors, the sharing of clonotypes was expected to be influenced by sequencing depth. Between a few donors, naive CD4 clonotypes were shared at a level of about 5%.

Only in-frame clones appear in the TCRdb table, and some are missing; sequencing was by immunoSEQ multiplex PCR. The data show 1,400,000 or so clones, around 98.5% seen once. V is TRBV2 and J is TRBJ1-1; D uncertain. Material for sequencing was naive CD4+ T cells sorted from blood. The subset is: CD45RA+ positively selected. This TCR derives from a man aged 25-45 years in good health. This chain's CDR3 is CASTLPPNTEAFF. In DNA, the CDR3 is TGTGCCAGCACGCTGCCGCCGAACACTGAAGCTTTCTTT.